The T cell receptor (beta chain) under discussion was sequenced for a study of shared clonotypes between healthy human individuals. The naive CD8 population came from CD45RO-negative cells selected for CCR7, without terminally differentiated effector memory CD45RA+ cells. The repertoire was sequenced with immunoSEQ multiplex PCR; TCRdb's copy has only in-frame clones and lacks some. The table includes about 2 million clones, roughly 95% detected once. The CDR3 totals 14 residues. Between the trimmed V and J ends, which lost 1 base and 8 bases, there was a span of 12 bases. The germline CDR1 and CDR2 sequences are SGHTA and FQGNSA.

The rearrangement joins TRBV7-2 to TRBJ2-4, with a weak D call TRBD2 (5 bases). The origin of this receptor is a man between 18 and 35 years old in good health. What was sequenced was naive CD8+ T cells sorted from blood. The CDR3 DNA reads as TGTGCCAGCAGCTTAGGGACTGCGACGGACATTCAGTACTTC. It yields the protein CASSLGTATDIQYF.